This T cell receptor beta chain came from a study of T cell clonality in common variable immunodeficiency. At least ten counts were recorded for this clone. The observed sequence ends 3 residues before the CDR3 terminus, with the missing tail filled in from the germline J gene. The CDR3 consists of 16 residues. CDR1 and CDR2 (germline): SGHVS, FQNEAQ. Trimming cost V 0 bases and J 6 bases; bases outside gene matches: 8. Measured with immunoSEQ multiplex PCR; TCRdb has only the in-frame clones, and not every one. This sample shows under 50,000 clones and no singletons; approximately 0.71% rests with the ten largest.

This TCR was recovered from a person aged 18 to 75 in good health. This chain uses TRBV7-8 with TRBJ2-3; 8 bases match TRBD2. Sequencing was carried out using peripheral blood mononuclear cells. Here the CDR3 reads CASSLASGLVSDTQYF. CDR3 bases read: TGTGCCAGCAGCTTAGCCTCGGGACTAGTATCCGATACG.